This T cell receptor beta chain emerged from a study of shared clonotypes between healthy human individuals. Assay: immunoSEQ multiplex PCR; the TCRdb copy retains only in-frame clones and omits some. The sample comprises around 330,000 clones, less than 85% of which are singletons, and around 10% rests with the top ten. The CDR3 has 14 amino acids. The germline V gene encodes CDR1 LNHDA and CDR2 SQIVND (reference sequence). Trimming removed 4 bases from V and 3 bases from J, with 11 bases in between. The origin of this receptor is a man aged 30 to 39 in good health. Sequencing input: memory CD4+ T cells sorted from blood. The subset was: CD45RA-negative fraction. This sequence joins TRBV19 and TRBJ2-3; TRBD2 is a possible D gene (5 bases). The DNA for the CDR3 is TGTGCCAGTAGTAATCGAGGGTTTACAGATACGCAGTATTTT. Amino acid sequence: CASSNRGFTDTQYF.